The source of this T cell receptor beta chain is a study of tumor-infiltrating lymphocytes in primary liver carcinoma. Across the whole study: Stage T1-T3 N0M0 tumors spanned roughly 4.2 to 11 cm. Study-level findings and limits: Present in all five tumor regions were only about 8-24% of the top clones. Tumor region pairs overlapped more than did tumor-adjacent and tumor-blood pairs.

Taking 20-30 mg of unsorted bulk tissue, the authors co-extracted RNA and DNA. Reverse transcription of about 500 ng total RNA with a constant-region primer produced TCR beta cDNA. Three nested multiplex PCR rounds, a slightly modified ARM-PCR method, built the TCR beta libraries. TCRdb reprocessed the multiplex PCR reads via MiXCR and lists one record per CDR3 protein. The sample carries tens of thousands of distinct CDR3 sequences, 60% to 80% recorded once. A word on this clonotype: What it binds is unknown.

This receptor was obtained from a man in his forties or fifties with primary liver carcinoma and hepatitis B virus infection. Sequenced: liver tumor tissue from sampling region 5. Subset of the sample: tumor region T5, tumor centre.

The CDR3 sequence is CASGPRGVAGGHSEQFF. CDR3 DNA: TGCGCCAGCGGACCCAGAGGGGTAGCGGGAGGGCATAGTGAGCAGTTCTTC. The V call is TRBV4-1, the J call TRBJ2-1; TRBD2 agrees at 11 bases. The ends lost 8 bases at V and 9 bases at J; junction bases unmatched: 18. In germline, CDR1 is MGHRA, CDR2 YSYEKL. CDR3 length: 17 amino acids.